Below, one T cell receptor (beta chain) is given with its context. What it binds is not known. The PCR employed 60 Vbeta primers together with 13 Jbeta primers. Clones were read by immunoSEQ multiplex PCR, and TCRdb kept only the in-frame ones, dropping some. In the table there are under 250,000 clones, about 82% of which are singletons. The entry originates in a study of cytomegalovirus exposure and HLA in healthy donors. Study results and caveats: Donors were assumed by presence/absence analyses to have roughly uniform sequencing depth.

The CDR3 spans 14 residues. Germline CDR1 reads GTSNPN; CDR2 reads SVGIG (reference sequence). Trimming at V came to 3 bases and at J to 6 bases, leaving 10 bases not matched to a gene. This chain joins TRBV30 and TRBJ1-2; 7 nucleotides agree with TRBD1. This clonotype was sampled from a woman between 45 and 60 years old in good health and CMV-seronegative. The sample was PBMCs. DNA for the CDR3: TGTGCCTGGAGGAAGGGGGCTATAGTTCATGGCTACACCTTC. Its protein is CAWRKGAIVHGYTF.